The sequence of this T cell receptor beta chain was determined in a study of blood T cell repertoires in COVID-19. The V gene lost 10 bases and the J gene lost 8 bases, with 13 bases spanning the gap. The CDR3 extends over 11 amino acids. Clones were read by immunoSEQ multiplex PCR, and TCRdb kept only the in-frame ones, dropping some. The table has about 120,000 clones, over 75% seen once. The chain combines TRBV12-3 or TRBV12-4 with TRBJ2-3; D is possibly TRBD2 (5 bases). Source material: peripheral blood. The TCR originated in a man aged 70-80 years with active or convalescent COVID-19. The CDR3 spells CATGSRGTQYF. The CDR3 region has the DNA TGTGCCACGGGGTCCCGAGGTACGCAGTATTTT.